Following are 12 T cell receptor beta chains from one sample sequenced in a study of control samples from healthy donors and cancer patients. Assay: immunoSEQ multiplex PCR; the TCRdb copy retains only in-frame clones and omits some. The sample records about 140,000 clones, over 85% being singletons. Sequenced input: blood. These receptors all stem from a man younger than 40 in good health.

The chain links TRBV7-3 to TRBJ2-2, with D possibly being TRBD1 (6 bases). V was cut by 2 bases and J by 1 base, with 14 bases left in between. There are 17 residues in the CDR3. Germline loops: CDR1 SGHTA, CDR2 FQGTGA. This CDR3 is CASSLLRQGMNTGELFF. The CDR3 DNA follows: TGTGCCAGCAGCTTATTAAGGCAGGGGATGAACACCGGGGAGCTGTTTTTT. The entire variable domain, with the rest obtained from reference TRBV7-3 and TRBJ2-2, is as follows: GAGVSQTPSNKVTEKGKYVELRCDPISGHTALYWYRQSLGQGPEFLIYFQGTGAADDSGLPNDRFFAVRPEGSVSTLKIQRTERGDSAVYLCASSLLRQGMNTGELFFGEGSRLTVL.

The chain combines TRBV5-1 with TRBJ1-3; no firm D call. V was shortened by 0 bases and J by 4 bases, with 2 bases between the two germline ends. The CDR3 runs to 12 residues. Per the germline V gene, CDR1 is SGHRS and CDR2 is YFSETQ. CDR3 sequence (DNA): TGCGCCAGCAGCTTGGAAGGAAACACCATATATTTT. It specifies CASSLEGNTIYF.

This chain connects TRBV7-9 to TRBJ2-1; 9 nucleotides agree with TRBD1. Germline CDR1 SEHNR, CDR2 FQNEAQ (reference sequence). The trim removed 5 bases at V and 5 bases at J, leaving 7 bases unmatched. The CDR3 consists of 15 residues. The CDR3 region has the DNA TGTGCCAGCAGCGACCGGGACAGGGTTGACAATGAGCAGTTCTTC. Translated: CASSDRDRVDNEQFF.

The chain uses TRBV6-5 and TRBJ2-3; D tentatively reads TRBD1 or TRBD2 (7 bases each). Germline-derived CDR1 and CDR2 are MNHEY and SVGAGI. The CDR3 totals 13 residues. The V end lost 5 bases, the J end lost 3 bases, and 9 bases lay between the germline ends. CDR3 region: CASSQGGTDTQYF. The CDR3 region has the DNA TGTGCCAGCAGTCAGGGGGGGACAGATACGCAGTATTTT.

The count of this clone is one. The gene calls are TRBV9 and TRBJ2-7; TRBD1 aligns across 8 bases. Trimming took 3 bases from V and 5 from J; bases not matched to a gene: 10. Per germline, CDR1 SGDLS and CDR2 YYNGEE. CDR3 length equals 15 residues. The CDR3 DNA is TGTGCCAGCAGCGAGGGGACAGGAGATCTCCACGAGCAGTACTTC. Translated, it gives CASSEGTGDLHEQYF. Variable domain in full (rest from reference TRBV9 and TRBJ2-7): DSGVTQTPKHLITATGQRVTLRCSPRSGDLSVYWYQQSLDQGLQFLIQYYNGEERAKGNILERFSAQQFPDLHSELNLSSLELGDSALYFCASSEGTGDLHEQYFGPGTRLTVT.

The chain is built from TRBV6-2 or TRBV6-3 and TRBJ2-3; 13 positions match TRBD2. J lost 4 bases, V lost 6 bases, and 4 bases had no gene match. CDR3 size: 15 residues. Germline loops: CDR1 MNHEY, CDR2 SVGEGT. CDR3 amino acids: CASSALAGGPDTQYF. The DNA of the CDR3 is TGTGCCAGCAGCGCACTAGCGGGAGGGCCAGATACGCAGTATTTT.

The CDR3 nucleotides read TGTGCCAGCAAACAGAGAGGGGGCCGGACTGAAGCTTTCTTT. It translates to CASKQRGGRTEAFF. V is TRBV6-5 and J is TRBJ1-1; 7 nucleotides agree with TRBD1. The CDR3 runs 14 residues. The germline V gene encodes CDR1 MNHEY and CDR2 SVGAGI. Trimming cost V 7 bases and J 5 bases; bases outside gene matches: 10.

V usage is TRBV28 and J usage is TRBJ2-2; 14 bases fit TRBD2. The junction had 7 bases not matched to a gene; V was cut back by 6 bases and J by 1 base. This CDR3 comprises 18 residues. The germline V gene encodes CDR1 MDHEN and CDR2 SYDVKM. The CDR3 bases are TGTGCCAGCAGGCGGACTAGCGGGAGGAATATGAACACCGGGGAGCTGTTTTTT. Translation gives CASRRTSGRNMNTGELFF.

The chain links TRBV28 to TRBJ1-2; 7 bases line up with TRBD1. The V gene end was trimmed by 6 bases and the J gene end by 4 bases; junction bases not matched to a gene: 14. From germline, CDR1 is MDHEN and CDR2 SYDVKM. This CDR3 region has 16 residues. In DNA, the CDR3 is TGTGCCAGCAGCCCGTGGTCAAAAACAGGGGCCTATGGCTACACCTTC. Amino acids: CASSPWSKTGAYGYTF.

The chain links TRBV7-3 to TRBJ2-1, with 7 positions matching TRBD2. The V and J ends lost 6 bases and 8 bases, in that order; junction bases with no gene match: 10. This CDR3 has 14 residues. Germline CDR1 and CDR2: SGHTA and FQGTGA. This CDR3 is CASRKTAGYDEQFF. CDR3 DNA: TGTGCCAGCAGGAAAACAGCGGGATACGATGAGCAGTTCTTC.

The chain combines TRBV18 with TRBJ1-2; 7 nucleotides agree with TRBD1. The CDR3 extends over 16 amino acids. Germline V gene sequence: CDR1 KGHSH, CDR2 LQKENI. V shed 2 bases, J shed 7 bases, and the junction held 13 bases outside the gene matches. Here the CDR3 DNA reads TGTGCCAGCTCACCAGGATCAGGGGGATTATTCGGTGGCTACACCTTC. It specifies CASSPGSGGLFGGYTF.

V and J are TRBV7-6 and TRBJ2-2; D remains ambiguous. This CDR3 contains 15 residues. Germline V gene sequence: CDR1 SGHVS, CDR2 FNYEAQ. The germline V and J ends were trimmed by 2 bases and 5 bases, with 12 bases remaining between them. The DNA for the CDR3 is TGTGCCAGCAGCTTAAAATCAGGACCTACCGGGGAGCTGTTTTTT. Its translation: CASSLKSGPTGELFF.